Listed below are T cell receptor beta chains from one sample, sequenced in a study of cytomegalovirus exposure and HLA in healthy donors. Method: immunoSEQ multiplex PCR; TCRdb's copy keeps in-frame clones and lacks some. The data show about 150,000 clones, around 83% seen once. The source material was PBMCs. Source of these receptors: a woman younger than 30 in good health and CMV-seronegative. Both conserved end residues are part of each CDR3. Fields, in order: V gene, clone size, D gene, J gene, CDR3 DNA, CDR3 protein. D genes are given only for firm matches. Where a row states a size, it is once, few, many or the class of an expanded clone; other rows omit it.

>TRBV27|.|.|TRBJ2-7
TGTGCCAGCAGTTTGGGGGCATATCTGGGGGAGCAGTACTTC
CASSLGAYLGEQYF
>TRBV7-2|.|TRBD2|TRBJ2-1
TGTGCCAGCAGCACCGGGACTAGGGTCAATGAGCAGTTCTTC
CASSTGTRVNEQFF
>TRBV7-2|.|.|TRBJ1-2
TGTGCCAGCAGCTTAGAGGGAGGCTATGGCTACACCTTC
CASSLEGGYGYTF
>TRBV7-9|.|.|TRBJ1-4
TGTGCCAGCAGCTTAGATGGCGGGGAGACGAAGGAAAAACTGTTTTTT
CASSLDGGETKEKLFF
>TRBV7-7|.|.|TRBJ2-2
TGTGCCAGCAGCCTATTCCCCGGGGAGCTGTTTTTT
CASSLFPGELFF
>TRBV28|.|TRBD1|TRBJ1-5
TGTGCCAGCACCACCTCGGGGGACAGGGAGCATTTT
CASTTSGDREHF
>TRBV10-3|.|TRBD1|TRBJ2-7
TGTGCCATCAGTGAGTCGAGGGGGCGCGACGAGCAGTACTTC
CAISESRGRDEQYF
>TRBV7-2|.|TRBD2|TRBJ2-1
TGTGCCAGCAGCTCTTCTAGCGGGGACTCCTACAATGAGCAGTTCTTC
CASSSSSGDSYNEQFF
>TRBV7-2|.|TRBD1|TRBJ2-7
TGTGCCAGCAGCCAAGACAGGGGGCTAGGAGAGCAGTACTTC
CASSQDRGLGEQYF
>TRBV15|.|TRBD1|TRBJ1-4
TGTGCCACCAGCAGTCGGCGCGGACAGGTCAATGAAAAACTGTTTTTT
CATSSRRGQVNEKLFF
>TRBV5-4|.|.|TRBJ2-5
TGTGCCAGCAGCTTTGCGAACCAAGAGACCCAGTACTTC
CASSFANQETQYF
>TRBV7-8|.|TRBD1|TRBJ2-7
TGTGCCAGCAGCTTCTCCGGGACAGCCCCCTCCTACGAGCAGTACTTC
CASSFSGTAPSYEQYF
>TRBV5-4|.|.|TRBJ2-1
TGTGCCAGCAGCTTGGGAGGCCTAGGCTACAATGAGCAGTTCTTC
CASSLGGLGYNEQFF
>TRBV5-1|.|TRBD1|TRBJ2-5
TGCGCCAGCAGTTCCGGACAGGGGGCAATGGAGACCCAGTACTTC
CASSSGQGAMETQYF
>TRBV6-5|.|.|TRBJ1-6
TGTGCCAGCAGCGGGTCCTATAATTCACCCCTCCACTTT
CASSGSYNSPLHF
>TRBV18|.|.|TRBJ1-1
TGTGCCAGCTCACCGACGACAGTGAACACTGAAGCTTTCTTT
CASSPTTVNTEAFF
>TRBV5-1|.|.|TRBJ1-1
TGCGCCAGCAGCTTGTCTCCGGGACACGAGAACACTGAAGCTTTCTTT
CASSLSPGHENTEAFF
>TRBV4-3|.|.|TRBJ2-7
TGCGCCAGCAGCCAAGGGAGGGGCGGATACGAGCAGTACTTC
CASSQGRGGYEQYF
>TRBV7-9|.|TRBD2|TRBJ2-7
TGTGCCAGCAGCTCGGGACTAGCGGGAGGGCTCGTCCAGTACTTC
CASSSGLAGGLVQYF
>TRBV7-2|.|.|TRBJ1-5
TGTGCCAGCAGCCCTTCAGGACACAATAGCAATCAGCCCCAGCATTTT
CASSPSGHNSNQPQHF
>TRBV4-3|.|TRBD1|TRBJ1-2
TGCGCCAGCAGCCAAGCCCACGGACAGGGGGCTTATGGCTACACCTTC
CASSQAHGQGAYGYTF
>TRBV9|once|TRBD2|TRBJ2-1
TGTGCCAGCAGCCGTCGGACTAGCGGGAGTTCCCCTTTCGTTTCCCAAAACAATGAGCAGTTCTTC
CASSRRTSGSSPFVSQNNEQFF
>TRBV5-8|.|.|TRBJ2-7
TGTGCCAGCAGCTTGGGCCAGGGTATCTACGAGCAGTACTTC
CASSLGQGIYEQYF
>TRBV19|few|.|TRBJ2-7
TGTGCCAGTAGTTTGGAACTACACTCCTACGAGCAGTACTTC
CASSLELHSYEQYF
>TRBV2|.|TRBD2|TRBJ2-5
TGTGCCAGCAGTGATCAGGGACTAGCGGGCGGTGAGACCCAGTACTTC
CASSDQGLAGGETQYF
>TRBV18|.|TRBD1|TRBJ2-7
TGTGCCAGCTCACCGAAGGGACAGGGCTCCTACGAGCAGTACTTC
CASSPKGQGSYEQYF
>TRBV11-2|.|TRBD2|TRBJ2-1
TGTGCCAGCAGCTTAGCGGGAGGGTCCTACAATGAGCAGTTCTTC
CASSLAGGSYNEQFF
>TRBV27|.|TRBD1|TRBJ2-7
TGTGCCAGCAGTCTCTGGGACAGCTACGAGCAGTACTTC
CASSLWDSYEQYF
>TRBV6-6|.|.|TRBJ2-7
TGTGCCAGCACCGGGGACAATACCTACGAGCAGTACTTC
CASTGDNTYEQYF
>TRBV30|.|TRBD2|TRBJ2-7
TGTGCCTGGAGTCCCGGGACTAAGGTTGGCGAGCAGTACTTC
CAWSPGTKVGEQYF
>TRBV28|once|TRBD1|TRBJ2-5
TGTGCCACCAGGGGGCAGGAAGAGACCCAGTACTTC
CATRGQEETQYF
>TRBV5-1|.|TRBD2|TRBJ2-1
TGCGCCAGCAGCTTGGTAGGGACTAGCGGCTACAATGAGCAGTTCTTC
CASSLVGTSGYNEQFF
>TRBV6-1|.|TRBD2|TRBJ2-5
TGTGCCAGCAGGCTAGCGGTTCAAGAGACCCAGTACTTC
CASRLAVQETQYF
>TRBV10-3|.|.|TRBJ1-1
TGTGCCATCAGTGATAGGCAGGCACACGGTGAAGCTTTCTTT
CAISDRQAHGEAFF
>TRBV4-2|.|.|TRBJ2-7
TGTGCCAGCAGCCAATGGGGGGGGGCTAGCTCCTACGAGCAGTACTTC
CASSQWGGASSYEQYF
>TRBV27|.|.|TRBJ2-2
TGTGCCAGCAGTACCCTGGGGCAGGGGCGGGTGTTTTTT
CASSTLGQGRVFF